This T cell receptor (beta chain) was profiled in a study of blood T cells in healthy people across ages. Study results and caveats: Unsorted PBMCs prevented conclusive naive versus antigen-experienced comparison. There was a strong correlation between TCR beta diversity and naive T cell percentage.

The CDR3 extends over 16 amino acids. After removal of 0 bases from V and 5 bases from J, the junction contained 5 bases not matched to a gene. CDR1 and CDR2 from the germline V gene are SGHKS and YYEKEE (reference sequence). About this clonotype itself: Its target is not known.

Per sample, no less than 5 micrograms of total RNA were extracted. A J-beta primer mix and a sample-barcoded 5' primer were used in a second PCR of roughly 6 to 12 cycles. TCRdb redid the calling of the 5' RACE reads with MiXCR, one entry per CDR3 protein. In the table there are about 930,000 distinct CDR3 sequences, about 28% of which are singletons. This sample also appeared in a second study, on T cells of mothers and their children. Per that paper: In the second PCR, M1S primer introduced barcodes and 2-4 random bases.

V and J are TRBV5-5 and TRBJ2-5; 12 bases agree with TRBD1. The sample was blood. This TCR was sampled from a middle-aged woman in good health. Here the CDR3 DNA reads TGTGCCAGCAGCTTGGGGGGACAGGGGGCGTGGGAGACCCAGTACTTC. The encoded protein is CASSLGGQGAWETQYF.